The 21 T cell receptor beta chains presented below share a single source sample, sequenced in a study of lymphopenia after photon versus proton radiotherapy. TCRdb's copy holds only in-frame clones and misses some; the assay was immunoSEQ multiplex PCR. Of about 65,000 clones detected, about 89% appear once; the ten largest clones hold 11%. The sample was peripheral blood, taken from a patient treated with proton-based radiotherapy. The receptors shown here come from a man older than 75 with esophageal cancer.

The CDR3: CAISDLITGNTIYF. DNA for the CDR3: TGTGCCATCAGTGACCTCATCACTGGAAACACCATATATTTT. This chain links TRBV10-3 with TRBJ1-3; D unresolved. Germline lookup yields CDR1 ENHRY and CDR2 SYGVKD. This CDR3 is built from 14 residues. The V and J ends lost 3 bases and 2 bases respectively, with 8 bases between them.

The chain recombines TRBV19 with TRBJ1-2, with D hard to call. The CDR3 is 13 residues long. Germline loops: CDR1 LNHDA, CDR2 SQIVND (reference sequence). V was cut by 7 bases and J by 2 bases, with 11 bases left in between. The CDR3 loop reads CASTGRGNYGYTF. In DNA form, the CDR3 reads TGTGCCAGTACCGGCCGGGGAAACTATGGCTACACCTTC.

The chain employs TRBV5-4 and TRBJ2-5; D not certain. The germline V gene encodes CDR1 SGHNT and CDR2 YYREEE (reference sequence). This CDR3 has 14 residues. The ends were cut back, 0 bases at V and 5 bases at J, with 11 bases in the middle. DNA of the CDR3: TGTGCCAGCAGCTTGGGACGGGCGGTGGAGACCCAGTACTTC. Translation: CASSLGRAVETQYF.

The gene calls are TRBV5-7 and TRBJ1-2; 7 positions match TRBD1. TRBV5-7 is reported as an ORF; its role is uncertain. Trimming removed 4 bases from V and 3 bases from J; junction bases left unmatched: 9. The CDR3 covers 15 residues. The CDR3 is CASSPAGTAYYGYTF. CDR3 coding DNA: TGTGCCAGCAGCCCCGCCGGGACAGCCTACTATGGCTACACCTTC.

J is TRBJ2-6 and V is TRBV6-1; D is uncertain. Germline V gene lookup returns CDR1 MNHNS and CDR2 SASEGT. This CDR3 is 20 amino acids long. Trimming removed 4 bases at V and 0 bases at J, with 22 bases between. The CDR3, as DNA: TGTGCCAGCAGTGTGTTGGGCCGACCTATTTTGAGCTCTGGGGCCAACGTCCTGACTTTC. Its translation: CASSVLGRPILSSGANVLTF.

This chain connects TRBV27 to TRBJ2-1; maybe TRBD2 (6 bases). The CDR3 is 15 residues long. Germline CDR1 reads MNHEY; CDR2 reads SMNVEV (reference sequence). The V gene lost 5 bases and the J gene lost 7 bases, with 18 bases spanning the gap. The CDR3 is CASSPAAGSFNEQFF. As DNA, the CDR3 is TGTGCCAGCAGTCCCGCCGCCGGGAGTTTTAATGAGCAGTTCTTC.

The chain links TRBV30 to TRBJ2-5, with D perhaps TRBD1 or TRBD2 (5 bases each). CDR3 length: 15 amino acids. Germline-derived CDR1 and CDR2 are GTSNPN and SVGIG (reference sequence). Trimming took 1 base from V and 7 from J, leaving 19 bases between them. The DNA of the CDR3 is TGTGCCTGGAGTGGAGGGGCGGCAGAGGGTTTGACCCAGTACTTC. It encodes CAWSGGAAEGLTQYF. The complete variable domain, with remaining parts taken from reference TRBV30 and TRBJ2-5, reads SQTIHQWPATLVQPVGSPLSLECTVEGTSNPNLYWYRQAAGRGLQLLFYSVGIGQISSEVPQNLSASRPQDRQFILSSKKLLLSDSGFYLCAWSGGAAEGLTQYFGPGTRLLVL.

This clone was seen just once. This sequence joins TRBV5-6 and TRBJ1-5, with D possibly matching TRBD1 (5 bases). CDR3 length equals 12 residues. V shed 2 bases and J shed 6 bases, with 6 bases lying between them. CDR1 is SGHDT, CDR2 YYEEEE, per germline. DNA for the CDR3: TGTGCCAGCAGCTTCGGGGCTCAGCCCCAGCATTTT. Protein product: CASSFGAQPQHF.

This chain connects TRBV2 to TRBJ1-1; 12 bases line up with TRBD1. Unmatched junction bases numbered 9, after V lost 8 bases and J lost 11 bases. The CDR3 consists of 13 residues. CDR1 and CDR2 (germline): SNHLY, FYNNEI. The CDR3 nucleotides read TGTGCCAGCCGGGACAGGGGGCCCTCGGGGGCTTTCTTT. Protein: CASRDRGPSGAFF.

CDR3 in amino acids: CASSMAGAGYNEQFF. Written as DNA, the CDR3 is TGTGCCAGCAGCATGGCAGGGGCGGGATACAATGAGCAGTTCTTC. The chain joins TRBV7-3 to TRBJ2-1, with D tentatively TRBD1 or TRBD2 (6 bases each). Trimming left V 5 bases short and J 4 bases short, with 15 bases between. Germline V lookup: CDR1 SGHTA, CDR2 FQGTGA. The CDR3 is 15 amino acids.

The CDR3 DNA sequence: TGCGCCAGCAGCCAAGATATAGGTTTATCCTACAATGAGCAGTTCTTC. Translated: CASSQDIGLSYNEQFF. The rearrangement joins TRBV4-3 to TRBJ2-1; D remains ambiguous. This CDR3 has 16 residues. Germline V gene data show CDR1 as LGHNA and CDR2 as YSLEER. V lost 0 bases and J lost 1, with 10 bases in between.

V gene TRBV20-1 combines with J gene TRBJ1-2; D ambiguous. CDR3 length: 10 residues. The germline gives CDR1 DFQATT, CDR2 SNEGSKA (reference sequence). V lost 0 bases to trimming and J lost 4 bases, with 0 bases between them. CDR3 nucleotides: TGCAGTGCTAGAGACTATGGCTACACCTTC. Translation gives CSARDYGYTF.

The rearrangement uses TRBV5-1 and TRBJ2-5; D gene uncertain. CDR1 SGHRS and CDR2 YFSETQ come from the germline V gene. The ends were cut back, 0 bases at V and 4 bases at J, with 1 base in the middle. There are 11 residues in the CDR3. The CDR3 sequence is CASSLVETQYF. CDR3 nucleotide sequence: TGCGCCAGCAGCTTGGTAGAGACCCAGTACTTC.

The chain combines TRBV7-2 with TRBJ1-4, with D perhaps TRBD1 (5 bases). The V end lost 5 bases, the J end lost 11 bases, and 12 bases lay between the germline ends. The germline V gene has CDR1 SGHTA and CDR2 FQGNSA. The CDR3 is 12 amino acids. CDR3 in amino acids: CASSPAGWKLFF. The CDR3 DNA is TGTGCCAGCAGCCCGGCAGGGTGGAAACTGTTTTTT.

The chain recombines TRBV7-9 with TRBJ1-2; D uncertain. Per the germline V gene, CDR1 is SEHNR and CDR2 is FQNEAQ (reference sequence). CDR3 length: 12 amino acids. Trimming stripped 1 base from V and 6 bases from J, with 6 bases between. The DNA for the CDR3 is TGTGCCAGCAGCTTAGGGGGAAATGGCTACACCTTC. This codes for CASSLGGNGYTF.

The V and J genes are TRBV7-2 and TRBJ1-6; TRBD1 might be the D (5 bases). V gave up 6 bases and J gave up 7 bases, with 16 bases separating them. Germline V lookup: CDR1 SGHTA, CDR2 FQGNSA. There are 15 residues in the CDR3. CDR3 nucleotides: TGTGCCAGCAGAGAAACGACAGTCCCAAATTCACCCCTCCACTTT. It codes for CASRETTVPNSPLHF.

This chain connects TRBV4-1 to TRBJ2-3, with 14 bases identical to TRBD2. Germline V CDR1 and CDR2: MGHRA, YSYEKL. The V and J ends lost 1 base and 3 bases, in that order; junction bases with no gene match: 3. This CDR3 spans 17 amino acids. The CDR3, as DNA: TGCGCCAGCAGCCAAGTCTGGACTAGCGGGGGGACAGATACGCAGTATTTT. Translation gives CASSQVWTSGGTDTQYF.

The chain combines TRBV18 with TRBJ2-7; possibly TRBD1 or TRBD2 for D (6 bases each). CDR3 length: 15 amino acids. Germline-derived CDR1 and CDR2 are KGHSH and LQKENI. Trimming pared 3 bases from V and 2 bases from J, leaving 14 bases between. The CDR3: CASSPGGHSTYEQYF. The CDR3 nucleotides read TGTGCCAGCTCACCGGGGGGACATTCGACCTACGAGCAGTACTTC.

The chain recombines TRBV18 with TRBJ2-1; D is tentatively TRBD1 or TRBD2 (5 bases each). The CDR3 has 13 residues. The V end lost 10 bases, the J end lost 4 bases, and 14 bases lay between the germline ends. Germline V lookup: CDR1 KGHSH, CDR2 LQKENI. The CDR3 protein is CATTFGAYNEQFF. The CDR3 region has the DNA TGTGCCACCACATTCGGGGCATACAATGAGCAGTTCTTC.

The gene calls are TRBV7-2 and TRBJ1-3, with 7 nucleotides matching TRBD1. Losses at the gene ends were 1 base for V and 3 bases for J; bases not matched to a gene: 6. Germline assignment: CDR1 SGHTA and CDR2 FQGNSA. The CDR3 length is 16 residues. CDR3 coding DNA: TGTGCCAGCAGCTTAGGAGGGGGCTTTTATGGAAACACCATATATTTT. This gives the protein CASSLGGGFYGNTIYF.

The CDR3 here is CASSSPDRVYGYTF. For the CDR3, the DNA is TGCGCCAGCAGCTCCCCCGACAGGGTGTATGGCTACACCTTC. The chain links TRBV5-1 to TRBJ1-2; 7 bases line up with TRBD1. Germline CDR1 is SGHRS and CDR2 is YFSETQ. The CDR3 consists of 14 residues. With 3 bases clipped from V and 5 bases from J, the junction kept 7 bases outside the gene matches. The full variable domain, completed using reference TRBV5-1 and TRBJ1-2, is KAGVTQTPRYLIKTRGQQVTLSCSPISGHRSVSWYQQTPGQGLQFLFEYFSETQRNKGNFPGRFSGRQFSNSRSEMNVSTLELGDSALYLCASSSPDRVYGYTFGSGTRLTVV.